One and the same sample provided the 11 T cell receptor beta chains below, sequenced in a study of cytomegalovirus exposure and HLA in healthy donors. Produced via immunoSEQ multiplex PCR; TCRdb's table is partial and in-frame only. This table has some 120,000 clones, over 85% appearing once. What was sequenced was PBMCs. These receptor sequences come from a woman between 18 and 29 years old in good health and CMV-seronegative.

This chain links TRBV28 with TRBJ2-7; D is uncertain. This CDR3 contains 16 residues. The V end lost 3 bases, the J end lost 0 bases, and 15 bases lay between the germline ends. CDR1 and CDR2 (germline): MDHEN, SYDVKM. CDR3 DNA sequence: TGTGCCAGCAGTTTCACGCCTAGGAGTAGCTCCTACGAGCAGTACTTC. It translates to CASSFTPRSSSYEQYF.

This clone was counted once. The J gene is TRBJ1-2, the V gene TRBV9; 10 bases map to TRBD1. The CDR3 loop spans 15 amino acids. CDR1 is SGDLS and CDR2 is YYNGEE in the germline V gene. Germline trimming cut 4 bases from V and 2 bases from J; bases unmatched to any gene: 5. The CDR3 DNA is TGTGCCAGCAGCACCATGGGACAGGGGAACTATGGCTACACCTTC. Protein: CASSTMGQGNYGYTF.

The V gene is TRBV11-3, the J gene TRBJ2-7, with unresolved D. Trimming took off 9 bases at V and 7 bases at J, with 13 bases between the two ends. CDR3 length equals 11 residues. Germline V gives CDR1 SGHNT, CDR2 YENEEA. The CDR3 sequence: CASQNAGEQYF. The CDR3, as DNA: TGTGCCAGTCAAAACGCCGGGGAGCAGTACTTC.

V and J are TRBV28 and TRBJ1-2, with D unclear. Germline V lookup: CDR1 MDHEN, CDR2 SYDVKM. CDR3 length: 14 residues. V was shortened by 7 bases and J by 0 bases, with 12 bases between the two germline ends. This chain's CDR3 is CASNVLSSNYGYTF. The CDR3, as DNA: TGTGCCAGCAACGTCTTGAGCTCTAACTATGGCTACACCTTC.

This clone is a singleton in its sample. The CDR3: CASSLVRGRFSEQFF. For the CDR3, the DNA is TGTGCCAGCAGCTTAGTCAGGGGACGGTTTTCCGAGCAGTTCTTC. The rearrangement uses TRBV11-2 and TRBJ2-1; possibly TRBD1 for D (6 bases). V was clipped by 1 base and J by 10 bases, with 17 bases between them. Germline CDR1 and CDR2: SGHAT and FQNNGV. The CDR3 is 15 residues long.

The genes are TRBV5-5 and TRBJ2-1, with D possibly being TRBD2 (6 bases). The CDR3 length is 18 residues. The V end lost 7 bases, the J end lost 1 base, and 24 bases lay between the germline ends. CDR1 and CDR2 from the germline V gene are SGHKS and YYEKEE (reference sequence). The CDR3 loop reads CASQLNLLRGKSYNEQFF. CDR3 nucleotides: TGTGCCAGCCAGCTTAATCTTTTGCGCGGGAAATCCTACAATGAGCAGTTCTTC. Filled out from reference TRBV5-5 and TRBJ2-1, the complete variable domain reads DAGVTQSPTHLIKTRGQQVTLRCSPISGHKSVSWYQQVLGQGPQFIFQYYEKEERGRGNFPDRFSARQFPNYSSELNVNALLLGDSALYLCASQLNLLRGKSYNEQFFGPGTRLTVL.

The chain combines TRBV18 with TRBJ2-7; D is perhaps TRBD1 (5 bases). V was pared by 6 bases and J by 3 bases, with 30 bases between. Germline V gives CDR1 KGHSH, CDR2 LQKENI. The CDR3 extends over 19 amino acids. Here the CDR3 reads CASSPDSAYISGRGYEQYF. The CDR3 region has the DNA TGTGCCAGCTCCCCCGACAGTGCGTACATCTCCGGTAGGGGCTACGAGCAGTACTTC.

This clone was recorded a few times. Here the CDR3 DNA reads TGTGCCAGCACCAGGACAGGAAGGAACACTGAAGCTTTCTTT. This sequence encodes CASTRTGRNTEAFF. This chain joins TRBV2 and TRBJ1-1, with 7 positions matching TRBD1. Trimming removed 7 bases from V and 1 base from J; junction bases left unmatched: 6. This CDR3 comprises 14 residues. Germline V gene data show CDR1 as SNHLY and CDR2 as FYNNEI.

The chain links TRBV5-1 to TRBJ2-7; TRBD1 matches at 9 bases. Losses at the gene ends were 0 bases for V and 2 bases for J; bases not matched to a gene: 0. Germline lookup yields CDR1 SGHRS and CDR2 YFSETQ. This CDR3 spans 14 amino acids. The DNA for the CDR3 is TGCGCCAGCAGCTTGGGGACAGGGGCCTACGAGCAGTACTTC. Its protein product is CASSLGTGAYEQYF.

V usage is TRBV5-5 and J usage is TRBJ1-2; the D gene is possibly TRBD1 (6 bases). Germline lookup yields CDR1 SGHKS and CDR2 YYEKEE (reference sequence). Trimming took 4 bases from V and 4 from J, leaving 20 bases between them. The CDR3 sequence is 16 residues long. For the CDR3, the DNA is TGTGCCAGCAGCCCCTCCTCGGGGGGCGCCGGCTATGGCTACACCTTC. It specifies CASSPSSGGAGYGYTF.

The DNA of the CDR3 is TGCAGCGCTCACGCCGGGACAGGGGGCTATGGCTACACCTTC. Translation gives CSAHAGTGGYGYTF. The J gene is TRBJ1-2, the V gene TRBV29-1, with 11 bases lining up with TRBD1. CDR1 and CDR2 from the germline V gene are SQVTM and ANQGSEA. V shed 7 bases, J shed 4 bases, and the junction held 8 bases outside the gene matches. CDR3 length equals 14 residues.